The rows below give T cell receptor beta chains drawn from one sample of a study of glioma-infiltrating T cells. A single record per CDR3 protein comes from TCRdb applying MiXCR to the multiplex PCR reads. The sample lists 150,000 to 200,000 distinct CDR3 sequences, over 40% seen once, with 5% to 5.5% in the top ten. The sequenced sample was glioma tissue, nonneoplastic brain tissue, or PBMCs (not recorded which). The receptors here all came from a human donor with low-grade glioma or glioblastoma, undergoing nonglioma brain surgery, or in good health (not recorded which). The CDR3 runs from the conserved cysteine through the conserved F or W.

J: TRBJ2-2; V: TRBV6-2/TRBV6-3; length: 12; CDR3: CAISLGRGELFF
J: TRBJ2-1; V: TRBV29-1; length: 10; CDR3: CSGILGEQFF
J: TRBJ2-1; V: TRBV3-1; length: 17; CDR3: CASSRQPGLAGGSEQFF
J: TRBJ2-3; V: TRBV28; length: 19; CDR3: CASSLFLTPSGGITDTQYF
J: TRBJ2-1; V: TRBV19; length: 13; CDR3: CASSTATYNEQFF
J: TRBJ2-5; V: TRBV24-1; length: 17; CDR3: CATSDLGRGEGQETEYF
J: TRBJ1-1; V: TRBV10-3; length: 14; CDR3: CATTPDDTEGGAFF
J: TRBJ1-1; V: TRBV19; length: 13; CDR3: CASSISTNTEAFF
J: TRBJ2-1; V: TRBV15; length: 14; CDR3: CATSTTRGNNEELF
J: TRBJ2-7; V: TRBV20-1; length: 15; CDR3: CSANLMTSGSYEQYF
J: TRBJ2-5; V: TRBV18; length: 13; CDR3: CASSPSGEETQYF
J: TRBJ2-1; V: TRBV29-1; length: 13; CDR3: CSVSRDLPNEQFF
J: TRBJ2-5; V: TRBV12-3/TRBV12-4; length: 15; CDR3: CASSRGDGPKTTQYF
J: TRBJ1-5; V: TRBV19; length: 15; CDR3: CASSATGGSNQPQHF
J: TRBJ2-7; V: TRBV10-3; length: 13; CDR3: CAISGTSGSEQYF
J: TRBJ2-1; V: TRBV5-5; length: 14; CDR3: CASSVSIGGNEQFF
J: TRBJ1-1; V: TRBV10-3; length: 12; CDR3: CATSESHTLAFF
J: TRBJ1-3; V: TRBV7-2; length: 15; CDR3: CASRLNQGSGNTIYF
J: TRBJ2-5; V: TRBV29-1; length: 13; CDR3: CSVTSYLQETQYF
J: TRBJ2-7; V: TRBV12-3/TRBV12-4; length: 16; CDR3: CASSPQLRDGAYEQYF
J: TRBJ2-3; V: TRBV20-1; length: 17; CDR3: CSARHRGAGVSTDTQYF
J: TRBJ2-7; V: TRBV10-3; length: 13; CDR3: CATRPGRVNEQYF
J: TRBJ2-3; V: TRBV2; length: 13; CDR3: CASSEQGYYTQYF
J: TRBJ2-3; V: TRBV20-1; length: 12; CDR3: CSVGGNPDTQYF
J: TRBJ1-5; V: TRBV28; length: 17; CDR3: CASSADRGDYSNQPQHF
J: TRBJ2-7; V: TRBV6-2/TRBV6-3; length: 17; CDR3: CASSYYPRLRSYKEQYF
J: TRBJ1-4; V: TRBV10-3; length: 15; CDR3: CAISEYTEDVRKLFF
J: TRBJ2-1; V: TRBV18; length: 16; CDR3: CASSSRRSGTYNEQFF
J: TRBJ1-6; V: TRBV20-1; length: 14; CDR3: CSARRAGVNSPLHF
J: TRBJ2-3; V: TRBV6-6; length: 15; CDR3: CASSYSGVTTDTQYF
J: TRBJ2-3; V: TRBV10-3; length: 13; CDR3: CAIKGIAQDTQYF
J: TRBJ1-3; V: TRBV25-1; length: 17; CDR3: CASSESSPGLGGNTVYF
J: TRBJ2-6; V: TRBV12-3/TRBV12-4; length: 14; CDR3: CASRLVSGANVLTF
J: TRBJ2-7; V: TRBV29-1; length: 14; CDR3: CSVEESGQGYEQYF
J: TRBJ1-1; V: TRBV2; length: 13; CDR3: CASSDSMNTEAFF
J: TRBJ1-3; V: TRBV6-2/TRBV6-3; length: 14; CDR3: CASRTGGSGKTIYF